These T cell receptor beta chains were read from a single sample in a study of shared clonotypes between healthy human individuals. TCRdb's copy holds only in-frame clones and misses some; the assay was immunoSEQ multiplex PCR. This sample has about 710,000 clones, with 72% found just once. Sample: memory CD4+ T cells sorted from blood. The source is a woman in her 30s in good health. Each CDR3 is given with its conserved first and last residue. The order of the fields is CDR3 DNA, CDR3 protein, D gene, clone size, J gene, V gene. A D gene is named only where the DNA matches it firmly. Rows give clone size only sometimes, using once, few, many, or a class for an expanded clone.

DNA: TGTGCCAGCAGCCCCCCCGGGACGGGGAACACCGGGGAGCTGTTTTTT
CDR3: CASSPPGTGNTGELFF
D: -
size: -
J: TRBJ2-2
V: TRBV11-2

DNA: TGTGCCAGCTCACCACAGGGGGCTGGCGCTGAAGCTTTCTTT
CDR3: CASSPQGAGAEAFF
D: TRBD1
size: many
J: TRBJ1-1
V: TRBV18

DNA: TGTGCCAGCAGTCTAACCGGGAGTTGGACAGATACGCAGTATTTT
CDR3: CASSLTGSWTDTQYF
D: -
size: -
J: TRBJ2-3
V: TRBV28

DNA: TGTGCCAGCAGTGCTTTGGACCAATCGCCCCAGCATTTT
CDR3: CASSALDQSPQHF
D: -
size: -
J: TRBJ1-5
V: TRBV25-1

DNA: TGTGCCAGCAGTTACTCGGGGACCGAACCCTACGAGCAGTACTTC
CDR3: CASSYSGTEPYEQYF
D: -
size: -
J: TRBJ2-7
V: TRBV6-6

DNA: TGTGCCAGTAGTATGGCGGGATCCTACGAGCAGTACTTC
CDR3: CASSMAGSYEQYF
D: -
size: -
J: TRBJ2-7
V: TRBV19

DNA: TGTGCCAGCAGTTTTCTGAGCAATCAGCCCCAGCATTTT
CDR3: CASSFLSNQPQHF
D: -
size: -
J: TRBJ1-5
V: TRBV27

DNA: TGTGCCAGTATACCGGGACAGGGAAGAACCTACGAGCAGTACTTC
CDR3: CASIPGQGRTYEQYF
D: TRBD1
size: -
J: TRBJ2-7
V: TRBV19

DNA: TGTGCCAGCAGTTTATATCTACTCTACGAGCAGTACTTC
CDR3: CASSLYLLYEQYF
D: -
size: -
J: TRBJ2-7
V: TRBV28

DNA: TGTGCCAGCAGTTCATCCAGGGTGGACTATGGCTACACCTTC
CDR3: CASSSSRVDYGYTF
D: -
size: -
J: TRBJ1-2
V: TRBV2

DNA: TGCGCCAGCAGCCAAGCGGGAGGCGCAAGGGACATTCAGTACTTC
CDR3: CASSQAGGARDIQYF
D: TRBD2
size: -
J: TRBJ2-4
V: TRBV4-1

DNA: TGCGCCAGCGCCGGGACAGGGGGGGGAGTCGCAGATACGCAGTATTTT
CDR3: CASAGTGGGVADTQYF
D: TRBD1
size: -
J: TRBJ2-3
V: TRBV10-2

DNA: TGCGCCAGCAGCAGAAAAGAATTCACAGATACGCAGTATTTT
CDR3: CASSRKEFTDTQYF
D: -
size: -
J: TRBJ2-3
V: TRBV5-1

DNA: TGTGCCAGTAGTCCCTACCAGGGTTACGAGCAGTACTTC
CDR3: CASSPYQGYEQYF
D: -
size: -
J: TRBJ2-7
V: TRBV19

DNA: TGTGCCAGCAGTTTTGGACAGGGTCGGCAGCCCCAGCATTTT
CDR3: CASSFGQGRQPQHF
D: TRBD1
size: -
J: TRBJ1-5
V: TRBV27

DNA: TGCGCCAGCAGCTTCGGGACAAACAATGAGCAGTTCTTC
CDR3: CASSFGTNNEQFF
D: -
size: -
J: TRBJ2-1
V: TRBV5-1

DNA: TGTGCCAGTAGTATCCCTGGCGCCTACAATGAGCAGTTCTTC
CDR3: CASSIPGAYNEQFF
D: -
size: -
J: TRBJ2-1
V: TRBV19

DNA: TGTGCCAGCAGCTTAGAGTCAGCAAATCAGCCCCAGCATTTT
CDR3: CASSLESANQPQHF
D: -
size: -
J: TRBJ1-5
V: TRBV7-9

DNA: TGTGCCAGCAGTCAAAACGAGGGGGTCTACACCTTC
CDR3: CASSQNEGVYTF
D: -
size: -
J: TRBJ1-2
V: TRBV6-5

DNA: TGCGCCAGCAGTCAAGTCAGCCGGGGAGAGACCCAGTACTTC
CDR3: CASSQVSRGETQYF
D: -
size: -
J: TRBJ2-5
V: TRBV23-1

DNA: TGTGCCAGCAAAGGACAGGGGGCTTTAAAGACTGAAGCTTTCTTT
CDR3: CASKGQGALKTEAFF
D: TRBD1
size: few
J: TRBJ1-1
V: TRBV6-1

DNA: TGCGCCAGCAGGACAGGGGTCGAGCAGTACTTC
CDR3: CASRTGVEQYF
D: TRBD1
size: -
J: TRBJ2-7
V: TRBV5-1

DNA: TGTGCCAGCAGCTCCAACGCCAATCAGCCCCAGCATTTT
CDR3: CASSSNANQPQHF
D: -
size: -
J: TRBJ1-5
V: TRBV5-5

DNA: TGCGCCAGCAGCCCCACAGGGGGCAATGAGCAGTTCTTC
CDR3: CASSPTGGNEQFF
D: TRBD1
size: few
J: TRBJ2-1
V: TRBV5-1

DNA: TGTGCCAGCAGCCTGAGGGGACTAGCGGGACTCGAGCAGTACTTC
CDR3: CASSLRGLAGLEQYF
D: TRBD2
size: -
J: TRBJ2-7
V: TRBV28

DNA: TGTGCCAGCAGCCCAATAAGTATTTTAGCGGGAACTGAGCAGTTCTTC
CDR3: CASSPISILAGTEQFF
D: TRBD2
size: -
J: TRBJ2-1
V: TRBV7-2

DNA: TGTGCCAGCGGACCCGCAGGGAACACTGAAGCTTTCTTT
CDR3: CASGPAGNTEAFF
D: -
size: once
J: TRBJ1-1
V: TRBV6-1

DNA: TGTGCCAGCAGCTTAGGTTCCCAGTCTGGAAACACCATATATTTT
CDR3: CASSLGSQSGNTIYF
D: -
size: -
J: TRBJ1-3
V: TRBV7-9

DNA: TGTGCCAGCAGCCGAGGGAACAGGGTCCGCGAGGGCTACACCTTC
CDR3: CASSRGNRVREGYTF
D: -
size: many
J: TRBJ1-2
V: TRBV5-6

DNA: TGTGCCAGCAGTGAAGGAGGTCTCTTCTCCTACAATGAGCAGTTCTTC
CDR3: CASSEGGLFSYNEQFF
D: -
size: -
J: TRBJ2-1
V: TRBV2

DNA: TGTGCCAGCAGCTTGGCCGGCGCCTACGAGCAGTACTTC
CDR3: CASSLAGAYEQYF
D: -
size: -
J: TRBJ2-7
V: TRBV11-2

DNA: TGTGCCAGCAGCGTGGGACAGGGGGGAAGTCAGCCCCAGCATTTT
CDR3: CASSVGQGGSQPQHF
D: TRBD1
size: -
J: TRBJ1-5
V: TRBV2

DNA: TGTGCCAGCAGAGCCGTCCTCGGTGAAGCTTTCTTT
CDR3: CASRAVLGEAFF
D: -
size: -
J: TRBJ1-1
V: TRBV6-6

DNA: TGTGCCAGCAGTTCCACGAACCCGCGGAATGGGCAGTACTTC
CDR3: CASSSTNPRNGQYF
D: -
size: -
J: TRBJ2-7
V: TRBV6-5

DNA: TGTGCCAGCTCCCAAGGGCAGACGACATGGGGCACTGAAGCTTTCTTT
CDR3: CASSQGQTTWGTEAFF
D: -
size: -
J: TRBJ1-1
V: TRBV18

DNA: TGTGCCAGCAGCTTAGGATTAGCGGGTTTCGCGGGCATCTCCTACGAGCAGTACTTC
CDR3: CASSLGLAGFAGISYEQYF
D: TRBD2
size: few
J: TRBJ2-7
V: TRBV11-2

DNA: TGTGCCAGCAGTCTTTTGGGACAGGGAGGACCAACGGGCACTGAAGCTTTCTTT
CDR3: CASSLLGQGGPTGTEAFF
D: TRBD1
size: -
J: TRBJ1-1
V: TRBV28

DNA: TGCGCCAGCAGTGAGTCGGTAGCGGGAGGGAATGAGCAGTTCTTC
CDR3: CASSESVAGGNEQFF
D: TRBD2
size: -
J: TRBJ2-1
V: TRBV10-1

DNA: TGTGCCAGTAGTATCTTGGTACAGCTCTACGAGCAGTACTTC
CDR3: CASSILVQLYEQYF
D: -
size: -
J: TRBJ2-7
V: TRBV19

DNA: TGTGCCTGGAATTGGGCAACTAATGAAAAACTGTTTTTT
CDR3: CAWNWATNEKLFF
D: -
size: -
J: TRBJ1-4
V: TRBV30

DNA: TGCGCCAGCAGCTTGTCCGGGAACTACGAGCAGTACTTC
CDR3: CASSLSGNYEQYF
D: -
size: -
J: TRBJ2-7
V: TRBV5-1

DNA: TGTGCCAGCAGCAAAGACAGGACTAGCGGGACGGTATACGAGCAGTACTTC
CDR3: CASSKDRTSGTVYEQYF
D: TRBD2
size: -
J: TRBJ2-7
V: TRBV11-2

DNA: TGCAGCGTTGTGCGGAGCTCCTACAATGAGCAGTTCTTC
CDR3: CSVVRSSYNEQFF
D: -
size: -
J: TRBJ2-1
V: TRBV29-1

DNA: TGCGCCAGCAGCAAAGGGGGGAGTGGAGAGACCCAGTACTTC
CDR3: CASSKGGSGETQYF
D: -
size: -
J: TRBJ2-5
V: TRBV5-1

DNA: TGTGCCAGCAGCCGGGACAGCAACCTTAACTATGGCTACACCTTC
CDR3: CASSRDSNLNYGYTF
D: TRBD1
size: -
J: TRBJ1-2
V: TRBV27

DNA: TGTGCCAGCCAGGGACTAGCGGAGGCCTACGAGCAGTACTTC
CDR3: CASQGLAEAYEQYF
D: TRBD2
size: -
J: TRBJ2-7
V: TRBV11-2

DNA: TGTGCCACCAGCAGAGGCCGGGACCGGGTTGAAGCCCTCCACTTT
CDR3: CATSRGRDRVEALHF
D: -
size: -
J: TRBJ1-6
V: TRBV15

DNA: TGTGCCAGCAGCTCGCTGTCGGGACGGGTGAATCAGCCCCAGCATTTT
CDR3: CASSSLSGRVNQPQHF
D: -
size: -
J: TRBJ1-5
V: TRBV5-5

DNA: TGTGCCGGGGGAAGTGGGATCTACGAGCAGTACTTC
CDR3: CAGGSGIYEQYF
D: -
size: -
J: TRBJ2-7
V: TRBV7-9

DNA: TGTGCCAGCAGTGCAGCAGGCGCCGCGAACACCGGGGAGCTGTTTTTT
CDR3: CASSAAGAANTGELFF
D: -
size: -
J: TRBJ2-2
V: TRBV6-1

DNA: TGTGCCAGCAGCCAAGTCTGGCGGAACACTGAAGCTTTCTTT
CDR3: CASSQVWRNTEAFF
D: -
size: -
J: TRBJ1-1
V: TRBV4-2

DNA: TGTGCCAGCAGCCTCCGACAGGGAGGCCAAGAGACCCAGTACTTC
CDR3: CASSLRQGGQETQYF
D: -
size: -
J: TRBJ2-5
V: TRBV28

DNA: TGTGCCAGCAGCGGGGGGGACGGAGCTAATGAAAAACTGTTTTTT
CDR3: CASSGGDGANEKLFF
D: -
size: -
J: TRBJ1-4
V: TRBV7-9

DNA: TGTGCCAGCAGCCTGGACCAGAACACTGAAGCTTTCTTT
CDR3: CASSLDQNTEAFF
D: -
size: -
J: TRBJ1-1
V: TRBV6-5

DNA: TGTGCCAGCAGCGGAAGGACAGGGACCTCCTACGAGCAGTACTTC
CDR3: CASSGRTGTSYEQYF
D: TRBD1
size: -
J: TRBJ2-7
V: TRBV9

DNA: TGTGCCACCAACCGGGTGTGGGCTGGGGCCAACGTCCTGACTTTC
CDR3: CATNRVWAGANVLTF
D: -
size: -
J: TRBJ2-6
V: TRBV28

DNA: TGTGCCAGCAGCCTGGACAGCCAAGAGACCCAGTACTTC
CDR3: CASSLDSQETQYF
D: -
size: -
J: TRBJ2-5
V: TRBV5-4

DNA: TGTGCCAGCTCACTTGGCATAGGGACAGGGTACGGCTACACCTTC
CDR3: CASSLGIGTGYGYTF
D: TRBD1
size: -
J: TRBJ1-2
V: TRBV18

DNA: TGTGCCAGCAGCCAATTCGTGGGGGCCATTTACAATGAGCAGTTCTTC
CDR3: CASSQFVGAIYNEQFF
D: -
size: -
J: TRBJ2-1
V: TRBV4-2

DNA: TGTGCCAGCAGCTTAGCGGGGGGACCCGAGAACAATGAGCAGTTCTTC
CDR3: CASSLAGGPENNEQFF
D: TRBD2
size: -
J: TRBJ2-1
V: TRBV11-2